A single sample gave rise to the 8 T cell receptor beta chains below, sequenced in a study of blood T cell repertoires in COVID-19. Sequencing used immunoSEQ multiplex PCR; TCRdb keeps in-frame clones, though not all of them. The sample holds 140,000 or so clones, 75% to 85% seen once. The sequenced sample was peripheral blood. These receptors came from an older man who had recovered from COVID-19.

The table lists this clone with a few counts. The CDR3 coding sequence is TGTGCCAGCAGCTTACAGGCTAGCGGGGGAGATACGCAGTATTTT. Its protein product is CASSLQASGGDTQYF. The chain has TRBV11-3 and TRBJ2-3; TRBD2 matches 10 bases. With 2 bases clipped from V and 5 bases from J, the junction kept 4 bases outside the gene matches. The germline CDR1 and CDR2 sequences are SGHNT and YENEEA. The CDR3 loop spans 15 amino acids.

This clone showed up just once. This sequence joins TRBV19 and TRBJ1-2; the match to TRBD1 covers 9 bases. Germline V gene lookup returns CDR1 LNHDA and CDR2 SQIVND (reference sequence). This CDR3 spans 15 amino acids. The V gene end was trimmed by 4 bases and the J gene end by 4 bases; junction bases not matched to a gene: 7. CDR3 in DNA: TGTGCCAGTAGTACAACCGGGACAGGGCGCTATGGCTACACCTTC. Amino acids: CASSTTGTGRYGYTF.

This clone has a single count. The chain is built from TRBV15 and TRBJ2-1, with D possibly matching TRBD2 (6 bases). Germline V gene data show CDR1 as LNHNV and CDR2 as YYDKDF (reference sequence). CDR3 length: 16 amino acids. V was trimmed by 1 base and J by 1 base, leaving 11 bases between them. The CDR3 sequence: CATSRGRSGSYNEQFF. The CDR3 nucleotides read TGTGCCACCAGCAGAGGTCGTAGCGGATCCTACAATGAGCAGTTCTTC.

This chain joins TRBV30 and TRBJ2-3, with TRBD1 matching over 9 bases. CDR1 is GTSNPN, CDR2 SVGIG, per germline (reference sequence). The CDR3 consists of 14 residues. The V and J ends lost 3 bases and 4 bases, in that order; junction bases with no gene match: 5. The CDR3 spells CAWRGGQGADTQYF. CDR3 DNA: TGTGCCTGGAGGGGGGGACAGGGAGCAGATACGCAGTATTTT.

This chain joins TRBV3-1 (or the pseudogene TRBV3-2) and TRBJ2-2; maybe TRBD1 (6 bases). Trimming shortened V by 3 bases and J by 6 bases, and 8 bases separated the two germline ends. The CDR3 is made up of 13 amino acids. The germline V gene has CDR1 LGHDT and CDR2 YNNKEL (reference sequence). CDR3 amino acids: CASSHPGAGELFF. CDR3 in DNA: TGTGCCAGCAGCCATCCAGGGGCCGGGGAGCTGTTTTTT.

The CDR3 coding sequence is TGTGCCAGCTCACCCTCCCCGGGACAGGCTAGCAATCAGCCCCAGCATTTT. It codes for CASSPSPGQASNQPQHF. V and J are TRBV18 and TRBJ1-5; 8 bases align to TRBD1. With V trimmed by 3 bases and J by 0 bases, 7 bases remained unmatched. This CDR3 is built from 17 residues. Germline lookup yields CDR1 KGHSH and CDR2 LQKENI.

The J gene is TRBJ2-7, the V gene TRBV4-3; 7 bases fit TRBD2. CDR3 length: 16 amino acids. V dropped 0 bases and J dropped 2; count of bases not matched to a gene: 7. The V gene's germline CDR1 is LGHNA and CDR2 YSLEER. The CDR3 nucleotides read TGCGCCAGCAGCCAAGATGCGCTAGCGGAGCCCTACGAGCAGTACTTC. This sequence encodes CASSQDALAEPYEQYF.

The rearrangement joins TRBV9 to TRBJ2-1, with 14 bases matching TRBD2. The CDR3 has 17 residues. Per the germline V gene, CDR1 is SGDLS and CDR2 is YYNGEE. The junction had 10 bases not matched to a gene; V was cut back by 3 bases and J by 8 bases. The CDR3 DNA is TGTGCCAGCAGCGCCCCGACTAGCGGGAGGGCCATGGATGAGCAGTTCTTC. Its translation is CASSAPTSGRAMDEQFF. Filled out from reference TRBV9 and TRBJ2-1, the complete variable domain reads DSGVTQTPKHLITATGQRVTLRCSPRSGDLSVYWYQQSLDQGLQFLIQYYNGEERAKGNILERFSAQQFPDLHSELNLSSLELGDSALYFCASSAPTSGRAMDEQFFGPGTRLTVL.